This TCR beta chain was documented in a study of T cells in Graves' hyperthyroidism and ophthalmopathy. General observations from the study: Ophthalmopathy was separated from stable hyperthyroidism by a 13 V-J model. Blood also held most thyroid clonotypes expanded beyond 0.001.

A few counts support this clonotype. The antigen is undetermined. It was uncontrolled infection, other autoimmune disease, pregnancy or lactation that excluded patients. Based on clinical symptoms, serum thyroxine and TRAb, thyroid ultrasound and orbital computed tomography, diagnoses were reached. The CDR3 runs to 15 residues. Germline-derived CDR1 and CDR2 are SQVTM and ANQGSEA. Trimming stripped 0 bases from V and 4 bases from J, with 15 bases between. Regions amplified from RNA transcripts were the TCR beta CDR3 regions. A first-round RT-PCR of the TCR CDR3 used the HTBI primer set. One entry per CDR3 protein, called by TCRdb with MiXCR from the multiplex PCR reads. The repertoire holds fewer than 350,000 distinct CDR3 sequences, with around 19% as singletons.

Specimen: blood. The TCR comes from a man in his forties or fifties with Graves' ophthalmopathy. The chain uses TRBV29-1 and TRBJ1-2, with a tentative D call TRBD1 (5 bases). The CDR3 spells CSVEDLTGFTYGYTF. CDR3 nucleotide sequence: TGCAGCGTTGAAGATCTTACAGGTTTCACCTATGGCTACACCTTC.